Given below is one TCR beta chain in context. This entry is derived from a study of blood T cell repertoires in COVID-19. The germline CDR1 and CDR2 sequences are MDHEN and SYDVKM. With 0 bases clipped from V and 7 bases from J, the junction kept 3 bases outside the gene matches. This CDR3 is 16 amino acids long. Original processing notes: Quantification of nucleated cells was approximated via reference gene primer amplification. The assay was immunoSEQ multiplex PCR, and TCRdb's table has in-frame clones only and misses some. V and J calls and clone size are given by that table; D and trimming were obtained from the DNA. The sample carries 100,000 to 120,000 clones, more than 75% recorded once.

The sample taken for sequencing was peripheral blood. The receptor was derived from a woman in her forties or fifties with acute or convalescent COVID-19. The V gene is TRBV28, the J gene TRBJ1-6; 10 nucleotides match TRBD1. Here the CDR3 reads CASSLWGTGVNSPLHF. DNA for the CDR3: TGTGCCAGCAGTTTATGGGGGACAGGGGTCAATTCACCCCTCCACTTT.